This TCR beta chain was recorded in a study of blood T cell repertoires in COVID-19. The wider study: Samples representing acute and convalescent COVID-19 were sourced from the United States, Italy and Spain. Sample material is recorded as cDNA or gDNA derived from T cells, B-cell-depleted T cells, or PBMCs.

CDR3 length: 16 amino acids. The germline V gene encodes CDR1 MNHNS and CDR2 SASEGT. V lost 2 bases, J lost 4 bases, and 8 bases stayed unmatched. Per the study methods: Researchers report that nucleated cell counts were estimated from reference gene primer amplification. Profiled with immunoSEQ multiplex PCR; TCRdb holds only in-frame clones, not every one. D and trimming were read from the DNA, whereas the V and J calls and clone size are those reported in that table. Seen here are 380,000 or so clones, more than 80% observed once, and the top ten hold 1% to 1.5%. The material sequenced was peripheral blood. The TCR sequence derives from a man aged 40-49 years with acute or convalescent COVID-19. V is TRBV6-1 and J is TRBJ2-1; 7 positions agree with TRBD2. The CDR3 loop is CASSERRSGTYNEQFF. The CDR3 region has the DNA TGTGCCAGCAGTGAACGGAGAAGCGGGACGTACAATGAGCAGTTCTTC.